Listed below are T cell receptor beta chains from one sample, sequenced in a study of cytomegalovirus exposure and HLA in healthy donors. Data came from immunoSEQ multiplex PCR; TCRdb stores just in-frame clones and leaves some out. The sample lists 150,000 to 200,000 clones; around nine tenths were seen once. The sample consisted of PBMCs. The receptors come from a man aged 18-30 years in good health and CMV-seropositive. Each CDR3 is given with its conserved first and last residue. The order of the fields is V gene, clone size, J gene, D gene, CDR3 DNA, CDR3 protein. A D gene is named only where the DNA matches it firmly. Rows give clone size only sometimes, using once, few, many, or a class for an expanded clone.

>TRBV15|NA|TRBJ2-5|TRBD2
TGTGCCACCAGCAGATACGCCCTTGAGCGGGGAGTCTTAGAGACCCAGTACTTC
CATSRYALERGVLETQYF
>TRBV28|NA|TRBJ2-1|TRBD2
TGTGCCAGCAGTTTATTAACTAGCGGGAGAGGTGAGCAGTTCTTC
CASSLLTSGRGEQFF
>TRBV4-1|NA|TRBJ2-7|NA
TGCGCCAGCAGCCAAGTGATGGGGGCGATCGAGCAGTACTTC
CASSQVMGAIEQYF
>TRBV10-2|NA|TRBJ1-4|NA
TGCGCCAGCAGTGTGACAGATGAAAAACTGTTTTTT
CASSVTDEKLFF
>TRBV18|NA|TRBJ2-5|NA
TGTGCCAGCTCACCCAGGCGACAAGAGACCCAGTACTTC
CASSPRRQETQYF
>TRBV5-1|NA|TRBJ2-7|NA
TGCGCCAGCAGCTTGGGTCCAGGACTCTACGAGCAGTACTTC
CASSLGPGLYEQYF
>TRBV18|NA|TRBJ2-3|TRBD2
TGTGCCAGCCTTCGGGGTTTAACTAGCGGCACAGATACGCAGTATTTT
CASLRGLTSGTDTQYF
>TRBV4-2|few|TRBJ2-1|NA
TGTGCCAGCAGCCCCGGGGGGCAAGAGTCCTACAATGAGCAGTTCTTC
CASSPGGQESYNEQFF
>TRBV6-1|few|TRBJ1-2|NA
TGTGCCAGCACCCTAGACAGGAACTATGGCTACACCTTC
CASTLDRNYGYTF
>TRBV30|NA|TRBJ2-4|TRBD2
TGTGCCTGGAGTGCCGCAGCGGGGGGGCGAAACATTCAGTACTTC
CAWSAAAGGRNIQYF
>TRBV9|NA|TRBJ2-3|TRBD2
TGTGCCAGCAGCGTGACTAGCGGGAGCCCAGATACGCAGTATTTT
CASSVTSGSPDTQYF
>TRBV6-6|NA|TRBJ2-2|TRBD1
TGTGCCAGCACCTTCTCGAGGACAGGGAGTACCGGGGAGCTGTTTTTT
CASTFSRTGSTGELFF
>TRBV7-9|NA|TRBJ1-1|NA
TGTGCCAGCACTCCGGGGGACACTGAAGCTTTCTTT
CASTPGDTEAFF
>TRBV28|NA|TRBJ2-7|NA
TGTGCCAGCAGTCCCCTAGGTAGGGGATCCTACGAGCAGTACTTC
CASSPLGRGSYEQYF
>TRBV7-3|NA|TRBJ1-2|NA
TGTGCCAGCAGCTTATATGCAGGATCTAACTATGGCTACACCTTC
CASSLYAGSNYGYTF
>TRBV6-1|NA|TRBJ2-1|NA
TGTGCCAGCAGTGAACGGGCAGGGGATTACAATGAGCAGTTCTTC
CASSERAGDYNEQFF
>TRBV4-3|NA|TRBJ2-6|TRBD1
TGCGCCAGCAGAGGACAGGTGTACTCTGGGGCCAACGTCCTGACTTTC
CASRGQVYSGANVLTF
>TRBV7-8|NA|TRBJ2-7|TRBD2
TGTGCCAGCAGTTTACCTCGACTAGCGGTCTACGAGCAGTACTTC
CASSLPRLAVYEQYF
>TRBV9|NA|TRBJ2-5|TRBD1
TGTGCCAGCACGGGGGACAGGGGGCCTCAAGAGACCCAGTACTTC
CASTGDRGPQETQYF
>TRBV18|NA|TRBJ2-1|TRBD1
TGTGCCAGCTCACCACTGACAGGGGGTGAGCAGTTCTTC
CASSPLTGGEQFF
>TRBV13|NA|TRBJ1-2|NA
TGTGCCAGCACCTGGGGTACGGGCGGGATTTCGGGCTATGGCTACACCTTC
CASTWGTGGISGYGYTF
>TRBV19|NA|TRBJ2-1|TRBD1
TGTGCCAGTAGTATAGAGGGGGACAGAAATGAGCAGTTCTTC
CASSIEGDRNEQFF
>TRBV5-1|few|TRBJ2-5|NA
TGCGCCAGCAGCACCGGGGGACCCCCTATCCAAGAGACCCAGTACTTC
CASSTGGPPIQETQYF
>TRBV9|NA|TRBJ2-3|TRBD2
TGTGCCAGCAGCGTCGGGGGGGGCCCAGATACGCAGTATTTT
CASSVGGGPDTQYF
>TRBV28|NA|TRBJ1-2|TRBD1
TGTGCCAGCAGTTTATCGGGACAGGGTAGGGGATCACCTAACTATGGCTACACCTTC
CASSLSGQGRGSPNYGYTF
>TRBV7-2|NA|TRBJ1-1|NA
TGTGCCAGCAGCCATGGGACGGGGGGTACTGAAGCTTTCTTT
CASSHGTGGTEAFF
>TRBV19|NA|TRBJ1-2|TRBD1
TGTGCCAGTAGGGCGGACAGGGGCCTTGGGGCGAACTATGGCTACACCTTC
CASRADRGLGANYGYTF
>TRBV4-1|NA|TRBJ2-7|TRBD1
TGCGCCAGCAGCCGGGACAGGGGGTCCTACGAGCAGTACTTC
CASSRDRGSYEQYF
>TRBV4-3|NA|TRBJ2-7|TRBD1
TGCGCCAGCAGCCAAGAACAGGGGGCCTACGAGCAGTACTTC
CASSQEQGAYEQYF
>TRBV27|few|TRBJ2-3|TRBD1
TGTGCCAGCAGTTCCTGGACAGGGAGGAGAGATACGCAGTATTTT
CASSSWTGRRDTQYF
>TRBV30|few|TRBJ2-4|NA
TGTGCCTGGAGTGGAGGGCTTGAAGGCATTCAGTACTTC
CAWSGGLEGIQYF
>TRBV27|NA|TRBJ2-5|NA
TGTGCCAGCAGTTTATCGGACACTAAAGAGACCCAGTACTTC
CASSLSDTKETQYF
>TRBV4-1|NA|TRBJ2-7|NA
TGCGCCAGCAGCCCAACGGGGTACGAGCAGTACTTC
CASSPTGYEQYF
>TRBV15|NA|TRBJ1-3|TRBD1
TGTGCCACCAGCAATAGCCGGGACAGGGAGAACACCATATATTTT
CATSNSRDRENTIYF
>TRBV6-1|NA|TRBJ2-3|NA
TGTGCCACGTCCCTAGCATATACGCAGTATTTT
CATSLAYTQYF
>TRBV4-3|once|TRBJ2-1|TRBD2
TGCGCCAGCAGCCAAGATCGCGGGAGTTCCTACAATGAGCAGTTCTTC
CASSQDRGSSYNEQFF
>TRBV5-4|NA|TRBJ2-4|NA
TGTGCCAGCAGCTTGGATACCAGTTTGGCCAAAAACATTCAGTACTTC
CASSLDTSLAKNIQYF
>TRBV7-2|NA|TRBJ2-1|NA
TGTGCCAGCAGCTTCCGGGACTCCACCTACAATGAGCAGTTCTTC
CASSFRDSTYNEQFF
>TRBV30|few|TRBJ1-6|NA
TGTGCCTGGAGCGGGGGGATGTACTCCTATAATTCACCCCTCCACTTT
CAWSGGMYSYNSPLHF